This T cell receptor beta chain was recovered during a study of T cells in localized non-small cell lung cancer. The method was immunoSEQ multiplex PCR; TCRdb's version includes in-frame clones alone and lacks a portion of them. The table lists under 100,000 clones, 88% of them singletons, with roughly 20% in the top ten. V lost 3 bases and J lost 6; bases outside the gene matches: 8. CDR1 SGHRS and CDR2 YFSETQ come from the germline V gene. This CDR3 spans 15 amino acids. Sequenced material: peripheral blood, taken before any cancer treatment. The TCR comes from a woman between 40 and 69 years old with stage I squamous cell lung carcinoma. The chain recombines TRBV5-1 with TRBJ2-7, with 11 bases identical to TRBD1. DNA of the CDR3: TGCGCCAGCAGCTCGGGACAGGGGGATTCGTTCGAGCAGTACTTC. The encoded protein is CASSSGQGDSFEQYF.